A selection of T cell receptor beta chains follows, all from one sample in a study of blood T cell repertoires in COVID-19. Sequencing was performed with immunoSEQ multiplex PCR; in TCRdb, only in-frame clones are kept and a portion is missing. The repertoire includes 65,000 to 90,000 clones, about 88% of them detected once, and roughly 9.6% sits in the top ten. The specimen was peripheral blood. These receptors all come from an elderly man with acute or convalescent COVID-19. The CDR3 runs from the conserved cysteine through the conserved F or W. Fields, in order: V gene, D gene, J gene, clone size, CDR3 protein, CDR3 DNA. D genes are given only for firm matches. Size tells how often a clone was seen (once, few, many) or the class of an expanded clone, and some rows leave it out.

TRBV7-8	TRBD1	TRBJ2-1	NA	CASRRDRGSYNEQFF	TGTGCCAGCAGACGAGACAGGGGATCGTACAATGAGCAGTTCTTC
TRBV30	NA	TRBJ2-6	NA	CAWSGTTPLAANVLTF	TGTGCCTGGAGCGGCACCACCCCCCTAGCGGCCAACGTCCTGACTTTC
TRBV11-3	NA	TRBJ2-2	NA	CASSLAGRGGTGELFF	TGTGCCAGCAGCTTAGCCGGCAGGGGCGGCACCGGGGAGCTGTTTTTT
TRBV7-9	TRBD1	TRBJ2-1	NA	CASSPWTGGYNEQFF	TGTGCCAGCAGCCCCTGGACAGGAGGCTACAATGAGCAGTTCTTC
TRBV7-9	NA	TRBJ1-3	NA	CASSSGGLSGNTIYF	TGTGCCAGCAGCTCGGGGGGCCTCTCTGGAAACACCATATATTTT
TRBV10-2	NA	TRBJ2-7	NA	CASRPGQFPYEQYF	TGCGCCAGCAGGCCCGGACAGTTTCCCTACGAGCAGTACTTC
TRBV5-1	TRBD2	TRBJ2-3	once	CASSPLLGTSGRRTDTQYF	TGCGCCAGCAGCCCGCTTTTAGGGACTAGCGGGAGGCGGACAGATACGCAGTATTTT
TRBV18	NA	TRBJ2-1	NA	CASSPGPFSSYNEQFF	TGTGCCAGCTCACCAGGCCCCTTCAGCTCCTACAATGAGCAGTTCTTC
TRBV5-4	NA	TRBJ1-2	NA	CASSLEQNYGYTF	TGTGCCAGCAGCTTGGAACAGAACTATGGCTACACCTTC
TRBV19	TRBD1	TRBJ1-5	NA	CASSADRGQQPQHF	TGTGCCAGTAGTGCCGACAGGGGACAACAGCCCCAGCATTTT
TRBV2	NA	TRBJ1-6	NA	CASRDSVSPLHF	TGTGCCAGCAGGGACAGCGTTTCACCCCTCCACTTT
TRBV18	NA	TRBJ1-5	once	CASSPGRTNSNQPQHF	TGTGCCAGCTCACCGGGCCGTACAAATAGCAATCAGCCCCAGCATTTT
TRBV25-1	NA	TRBJ1-1	NA	CASRAWGAAFF	TGTGCCAGCAGGGCCTGGGGCGCGGCTTTCTTT
TRBV2	TRBD1	TRBJ1-1	NA	CASSLQGAGTEAFF	TGTGCCAGCAGCCTACAGGGGGCAGGTACTGAAGCTTTCTTT
TRBV18	NA	TRBJ1-3	NA	CASSPSTGSGNTIYF	TGTGCCAGCTCACCCAGTACGGGTTCCGGAAACACCATATATTTT
TRBV6-6	NA	TRBJ1-2	NA	CASSYGSYYGYTF	TGTGCCAGCAGTTACGGGAGTTACTATGGCTACACCTTC
TRBV6-5	NA	TRBJ1-5	NA	CASSFEGGNQPQHF	TGTGCCAGCAGTTTTGAGGGTGGCAATCAGCCCCAGCATTTT
TRBV18	NA	TRBJ1-1	NA	CASSPQRGGTEAFF	TGTGCCAGCTCACCACAAAGGGGTGGAACTGAAGCTTTCTTT
TRBV18	NA	TRBJ2-3	NA	CASSRGSTDTQYF	TGTGCCAGCTCTCGCGGGTCCACAGATACGCAGTATTTT
TRBV19	NA	TRBJ1-1	once	CASSGRDWGTEAFF	TGTGCCAGTAGTGGCCGGGACTGGGGCACTGAAGCTTTCTTT
TRBV7-9	NA	TRBJ2-7	NA	CASSLGTGINTGQYF	TGTGCCAGCAGCTTGGGGACTGGCATCAATACAGGGCAGTACTTC
TRBV12-3/TRBV12-4	NA	TRBJ2-7	NA	CASSGSEGEQYF	TGTGCCAGCAGTGGGAGTGAGGGCGAGCAGTACTTC
TRBV25-1	TRBD2	TRBJ2-3	few	CASSELASGPPTDTQYF	TGTGCCAGCAGTGAATTGGCTAGCGGGCCCCCCACAGATACGCAGTATTTT
TRBV5-5	TRBD1	TRBJ1-1	NA	CASSFSSGTADTEAFF	TGTGCCAGCAGCTTTAGTTCCGGGACAGCAGACACTGAAGCTTTCTTT
TRBV6-2/TRBV6-3	TRBD1	TRBJ2-7	NA	CASSSGQGTYEQYF	TGTGCCAGCAGTTCTGGACAGGGCACCTACGAGCAGTACTTC
TRBV19	NA	TRBJ1-5	NA	CASSPRGGTALSGNQPQHF	TGTGCCAGTAGCCCAAGGGGGGGAACAGCATTATCGGGCAATCAGCCCCAGCATTTT
TRBV28	NA	TRBJ1-2	NA	CASSLPGAPYGYTF	TGTGCCAGCAGTTTACCAGGGGCGCCCTATGGCTACACCTTC
TRBV6-5	TRBD2	TRBJ2-1	NA	CASSPRGVLNNEQFF	TGTGCCAGCAGTCCTCGGGGGGTCCTAAACAATGAGCAGTTCTTC
TRBV5-6	NA	TRBJ1-2	once	CASSSGPGASANYGYTF	TGTGCCAGCAGCTCCGGTCCAGGGGCTTCGGCTAACTATGGCTACACCTTC